The clone carrying this T cell receptor (beta chain) has a handful of counts. Its antigen is not known. Germline CDR1 reads SGHAT; CDR2 reads FQDESV (reference sequence). The length of the CDR3 is 19 residues. Trimming at V came to 1 base and at J to 4 bases, leaving 13 bases not matched to a gene. This record belongs to a study of T-cell reconstitution after alpha-beta-depleted transplantation in children. Study observations and caveats: T cells produced anew were the main source of T-cell counts and diversity one year after transplant.

During its preparation, the TCRbeta library received unique molecular identifiers. A single record per CDR3 protein comes from TCRdb applying MiXCR to the PCR reads. The repertoire includes roughly 670,000 distinct CDR3 sequences, 10% to 15% of them detected once, and 0.79% sits in the top ten. The specimen comprised PBMCs, sampled before TCRalphabeta/CD19-depleted stem cell transplant. The receptor was isolated from a girl aged 2 to 10 with congenital amegakaryocytic thrombocytopenia, due to receive a stem cell transplant. The genes are TRBV11-1 and TRBJ2-1, with 10 bases aligning to TRBD2. The CDR3 DNA follows: TGTGCCAGCAGCTTAGTAGGGCTAGCGGGAGTGGATCTATACAATGAGCAGTTCTTC. Translation gives CASSLVGLAGVDLYNEQFF.